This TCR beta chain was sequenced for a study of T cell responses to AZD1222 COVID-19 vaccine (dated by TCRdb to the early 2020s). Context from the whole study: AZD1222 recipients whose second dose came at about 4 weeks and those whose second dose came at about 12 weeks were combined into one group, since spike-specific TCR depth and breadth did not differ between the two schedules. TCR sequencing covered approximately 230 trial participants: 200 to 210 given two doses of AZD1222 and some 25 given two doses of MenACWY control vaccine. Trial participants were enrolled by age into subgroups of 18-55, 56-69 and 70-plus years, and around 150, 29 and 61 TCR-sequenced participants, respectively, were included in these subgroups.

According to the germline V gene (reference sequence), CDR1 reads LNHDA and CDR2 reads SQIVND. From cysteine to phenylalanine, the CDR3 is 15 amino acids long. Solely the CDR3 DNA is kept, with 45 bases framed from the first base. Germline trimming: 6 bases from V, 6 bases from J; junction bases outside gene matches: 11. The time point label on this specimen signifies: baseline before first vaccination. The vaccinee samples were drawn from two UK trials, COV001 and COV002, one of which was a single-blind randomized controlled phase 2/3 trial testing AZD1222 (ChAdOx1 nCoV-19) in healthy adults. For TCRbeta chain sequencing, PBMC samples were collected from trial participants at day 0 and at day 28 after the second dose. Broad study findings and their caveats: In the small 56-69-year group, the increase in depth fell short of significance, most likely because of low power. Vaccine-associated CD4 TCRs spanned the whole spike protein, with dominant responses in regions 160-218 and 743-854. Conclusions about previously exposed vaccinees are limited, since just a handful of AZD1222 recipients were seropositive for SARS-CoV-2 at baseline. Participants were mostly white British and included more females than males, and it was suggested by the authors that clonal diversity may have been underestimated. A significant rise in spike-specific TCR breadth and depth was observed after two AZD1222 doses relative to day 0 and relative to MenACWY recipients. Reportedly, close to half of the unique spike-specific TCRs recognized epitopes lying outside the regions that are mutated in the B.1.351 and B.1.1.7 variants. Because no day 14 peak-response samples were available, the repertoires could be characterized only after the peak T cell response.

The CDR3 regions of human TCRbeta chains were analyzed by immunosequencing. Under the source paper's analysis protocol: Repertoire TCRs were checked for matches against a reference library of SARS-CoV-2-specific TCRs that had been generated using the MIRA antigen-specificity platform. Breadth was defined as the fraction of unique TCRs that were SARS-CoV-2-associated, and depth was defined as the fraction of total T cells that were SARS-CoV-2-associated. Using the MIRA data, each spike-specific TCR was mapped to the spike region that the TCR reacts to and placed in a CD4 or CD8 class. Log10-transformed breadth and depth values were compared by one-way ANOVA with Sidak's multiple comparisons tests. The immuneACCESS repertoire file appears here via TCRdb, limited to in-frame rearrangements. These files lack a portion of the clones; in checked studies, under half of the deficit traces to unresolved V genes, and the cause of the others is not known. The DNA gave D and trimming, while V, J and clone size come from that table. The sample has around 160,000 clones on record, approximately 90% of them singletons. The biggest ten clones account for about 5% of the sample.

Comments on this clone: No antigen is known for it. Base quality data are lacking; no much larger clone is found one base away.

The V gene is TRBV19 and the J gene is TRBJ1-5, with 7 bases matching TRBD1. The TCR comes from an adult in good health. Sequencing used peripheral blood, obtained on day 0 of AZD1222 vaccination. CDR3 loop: CASRNRQGWGQPQHF. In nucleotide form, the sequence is TGTGCCAGTAGGAACCGACAGGGTTGGGGTCAGCCCCAGCATTTT.